These 24 T cell receptor beta chains originate from one sample sequenced in a study of PD-1 blockade in classical Hodgkin lymphoma. The repertoire was sequenced with immunoSEQ multiplex PCR; TCRdb's copy has only in-frame clones and lacks some. This sample has about 92,000 clones, with under 85% found just once. The time point is: cycle 4 day 1 (C4D1), after 5 to 7 weeks of nivolumab. In every patient, relapse followed autologous stem cell transplantation, while exposure to brentuximab vedotin differed. Sequencing used peripheral blood mononuclear cells (PBMCs), obtained before the fourth cycle of nivolumab. Source of these receptors: a human donor with classical Hodgkin lymphoma.

The chain uses TRBV5-1 and TRBJ2-5, with 10 positions matching TRBD2. V gave up 5 bases and J gave up 4 bases; unmatched junction bases: 8. Germline CDR1 and CDR2: SGHRS and YFSETQ. The CDR3 extends over 15 amino acids. CDR3 sequence (DNA): TGCGCCAGCAGACTACTAGCGGGAATTGGAGAGACCCAGTACTTC. Protein product: CASRLLAGIGETQYF.

This clone was detected only once. The chain combines TRBV4-2 with TRBJ2-5; 7 bases agree with TRBD1. This CDR3 comprises 15 residues. Germline V CDR1 and CDR2: LGHNA, YNFKEQ. V lost 1 base to trimming and J lost 5 bases; unmatched junction nucleotides: 7. The chain's CDR3 is CASSQAHRGRETQYF. The DNA for the CDR3 is TGTGCCAGCAGCCAAGCGCACAGGGGAAGGGAGACCCAGTACTTC.

The CDR3 region is CASSAQGARYEQYF. The DNA of the CDR3 is TGTGCCAGCAGTGCGCAGGGGGCTAGGTACGAGCAGTACTTC. The chain joins TRBV6-6 to TRBJ2-7; 8 bases map to TRBD1. Germline V lookup: CDR1 MNHNY, CDR2 SVGAGI (reference sequence). Trimming removed 5 bases from V and 4 bases from J; junction bases left unmatched: 7. This CDR3 region has 14 residues.

This chain connects TRBV28 to TRBJ1-1; D may be TRBD1 (5 bases). V lost 2 bases and J 5 bases, leaving 15 bases between the germline ends. CDR1 is MDHEN and CDR2 is SYDVKM in the germline V gene. CDR3 length: 15 amino acids. CDR3 coding DNA: TGTGCCAGCAGTTTAATGGGGGTGGGAGGGACTGAAGCTTTCTTT. Protein: CASSLMGVGGTEAFF.

The chain couples TRBV5-6 to TRBJ2-7; a weak D match, TRBD2 (5 bases). CDR3 length equals 15 residues. Trimming pared 4 bases from V and 0 bases from J, leaving 14 bases between. Germline-derived CDR1 and CDR2 are SGHDT and YYEEEE. This chain's CDR3 is CASSAGPRGSYEQYF. DNA of the CDR3: TGTGCCAGCAGCGCGGGTCCTCGCGGCTCCTACGAGCAGTACTTC. The variable domain in full, completed from reference TRBV5-6 and TRBJ2-7, reads DAGVTQSPTHLIKTRGQQVTLRCSPKSGHDTVSWYQQALGQGPQFIFQYYEEEERQRGNFPDRFSGHQFPNYSSELNVNALLLGDSALYLCASSAGPRGSYEQYFGPGTRLTVT.

The chain uses TRBV5-1 and TRBJ2-7, with D possibly called TRBD1 or TRBD2 (5 bases each). V lost 4 bases and J lost 2, with 19 bases in between. The CDR3 loop spans 16 amino acids. Germline V gives CDR1 SGHRS, CDR2 YFSETQ. CDR3 in amino acids: CASSPQITEGPYEQYF. As DNA, the CDR3 is TGCGCCAGCAGCCCGCAAATCACAGAGGGGCCCTACGAGCAGTACTTC. Full variable domain (rest looked up from reference TRBV5-1 and TRBJ2-7): KAGVTQTPRYLIKTRGQQVTLSCSPISGHRSVSWYQQTPGQGLQFLFEYFSETQRNKGNFPGRFSGRQFSNSRSEMNVSTLELGDSALYLCASSPQITEGPYEQYFGPGTRLTVT.

This sequence joins TRBV9 and TRBJ1-5, with TRBD1 identical over 7 bases. The germline gives CDR1 SGDLS, CDR2 YYNGEE. The CDR3 has 14 amino acids. V lost 3 bases to trimming and J lost 9 bases; unmatched junction nucleotides: 9. The CDR3 loop is CASSATGNSRPQHF. DNA for the CDR3: TGTGCCAGCAGCGCGACAGGGAACTCCCGGCCCCAGCATTTT.

The chain uses TRBV7-6 and TRBJ2-7, with 8 nucleotides matching TRBD2. The germline gives CDR1 SGHVS, CDR2 FNYEAQ. This CDR3 spans 15 amino acids. The ends lost 1 base at V and 2 bases at J; junction bases unmatched: 4. For the CDR3, the DNA is TGTGCCAGCAGCTTAGGTGCGGGAGGCCCCTACGAGCAGTACTTC. Translation gives CASSLGAGGPYEQYF.

This clone was observed a single time. The chain is built from TRBV5-1 and TRBJ2-1; D is possibly TRBD2 (5 bases). CDR1 is SGHRS and CDR2 is YFSETQ in the germline V gene. The V end was cut by 6 bases, the J end by 1 base, with 17 bases between. The CDR3 covers 16 residues. This CDR3 is CASTALAEASYNEQFF. The CDR3, as DNA: TGCGCCAGCACCGCCCTGGCGGAGGCGTCCTACAATGAGCAGTTCTTC.

CDR3 DNA: TGTGCCAGCAGCCAAGCGGGTATAGCGGTCTACAATGAGCAGTTCTTC. It translates to CASSQAGIAVYNEQFF. The chain has TRBV4-2 and TRBJ2-1; maybe TRBD2 (6 bases). The V gene's germline CDR1 is LGHNA and CDR2 YNFKEQ. V was clipped by 1 base and J by 3 bases, with 13 bases between them. This CDR3 is built from 16 residues.

This chain joins TRBV2 and TRBJ2-1, with TRBD2 matching 9 bases. V lost 7 bases to trimming and J lost 5 bases; unmatched junction nucleotides: 6. Germline CDR1 SNHLY, CDR2 FYNNEI. The CDR3 length is 14 residues. CDR3 DNA: TGTGCCAGCAATCCGGGACTAGCAGACAATGAGCAGTTCTTC. It yields the protein CASNPGLADNEQFF.

The CDR3 bases are TGTGCCAGCAGCAACAGGGGTGCAGGCAAAAACATTCAGTACTTC. Protein sequence: CASSNRGAGKNIQYF. The chain combines TRBV5-6 with TRBJ2-4, with TRBD1 identical over 7 bases. The CDR3 consists of 15 residues. V lost 4 bases to trimming and J lost 3 bases; unmatched junction nucleotides: 7. Germline V gene sequence: CDR1 SGHDT, CDR2 YYEEEE.

CDR3 loop: CASSSGAGGTYNEQFF. For the CDR3, the DNA is TGTGCCAGCAGTTCGGGAGCGGGAGGGACTTACAATGAGCAGTTCTTC. The chain joins TRBV6-5 to TRBJ2-1; 10 bases map to TRBD2. Germline CDR1 MNHEY, CDR2 SVGAGI. The CDR3 length is 16 residues. Trimming removed 4 bases from V and 4 bases from J; junction bases left unmatched: 7.

The chain combines TRBV10-3 with TRBJ2-7; perhaps TRBD1 as D (5 bases). Germline-derived CDR1 and CDR2 are ENHRY and SYGVKD. CDR3 length: 15 amino acids. V was pared by 0 bases and J by 5 bases, with 14 bases between. CDR3 nucleotide sequence: TGTGCCATCAGTGAGTCAGGGGATAGGGAAAACGAGCAGTACTTC. This sequence encodes CAISESGDRENEQYF.

J is TRBJ1-3 and V is TRBV29-1; D remains ambiguous. Germline V gene sequence: CDR1 SQVTM, CDR2 ANQGSEA. Deletions cut 3 bases from V and 2 bases from J, with 8 bases between. The CDR3 is 13 residues long. The CDR3 region has the DNA TGCAGCGTTGAGATGGTAGCTGGAAACACCATATATTTT. The encoded protein is CSVEMVAGNTIYF.

The chain is built from TRBV6-1 and TRBJ2-7; D gene unclear. Germline values: CDR1 MNHNS, CDR2 SASEGT. V was clipped by 6 bases and J by 5 bases, with 8 bases between them. The CDR3 runs to 11 residues. The chain's CDR3 is CASSAQHEQYF. DNA of the CDR3: TGTGCCAGCAGCGCCCAGCACGAGCAGTACTTC.

This clone has a single count. The chain joins TRBV5-8 to TRBJ2-2; the match to TRBD2 covers 9 bases. The V gene's germline CDR1 is SGHTS and CDR2 YDEGEE. V was clipped by 4 bases and J by 4 bases; unmatched bases: 8. The CDR3 runs to 16 residues. CDR3 sequence reads: CASSLLAGAVTGELFF. CDR3 nucleotide sequence: TGTGCCAGCAGCCTACTAGCGGGCGCCGTCACCGGGGAGCTGTTTTTT.

V usage is TRBV28 and J usage is TRBJ2-3; 12 bases align to TRBD2. CDR1 is MDHEN and CDR2 is SYDVKM in the germline V gene. Trimming cost V 6 bases and J 2 bases; bases outside gene matches: 9. There are 17 residues in the CDR3. As DNA, the CDR3 is TGTGCCAGCAGCCATGCTCGACTAGCGGGAGTCACAGATACGCAGTATTTT. Its protein is CASSHARLAGVTDTQYF.

CDR3 amino acids: CASSPLGQPTDTQYF. CDR3 in DNA: TGTGCCAGCAGCCCCCTGGGGCAGCCCACAGATACGCAGTATTTT. This rearrangement joins TRBV11-2 to TRBJ2-3, with a tentative D call TRBD1 (5 bases). Trimming took off 5 bases at V and 2 bases at J, with 14 bases between the two ends. Germline CDR1 is SGHAT and CDR2 is FQNNGV. This CDR3 is built from 15 residues.

The chain carries TRBV6-5 and TRBJ1-2; TRBD1 matches at 7 bases. The CDR3 contains 11 residues. Germline CDR1 and CDR2: MNHEY and SVGAGI. Trimming took 6 bases from V and 8 from J; bases not matched to a gene: 3. The chain's CDR3 is CASRGQSGYTF. CDR3 sequence (DNA): TGTGCCAGCAGGGGACAGTCCGGCTACACCTTC.

Regarding this clone: This same CDR3 is encoded by further DNA sequences in the sample. CDR3 sequence: CASSLVPGGQETQYF. CDR3 sequence (DNA): TGCGCCAGCAGCTTGGTCCCAGGGGGCCAAGAGACCCAGTACTTC. This chain links TRBV5-1 with TRBJ2-5, with 7 bases lining up with TRBD1. This CDR3 region has 15 residues. V gave up 0 bases and J gave up 1 base; unmatched junction bases: 3. Germline V gene lookup returns CDR1 SGHRS and CDR2 YFSETQ. Filled out from reference TRBV5-1 and TRBJ2-5, the complete variable domain reads KAGVTQTPRYLIKTRGQQVTLSCSPISGHRSVSWYQQTPGQGLQFLFEYFSETQRNKGNFPGRFSGRQFSNSRSEMNVSTLELGDSALYLCASSLVPGGQETQYFGPGTRLLVL.

The CDR3 region is CASSFKGYGYTF. As DNA, the CDR3 is TGTGCCAGCAGTTTCAAGGGCTATGGCTACACCTTC. This chain uses TRBV27 with TRBJ1-2; no definite D call. The germline V gene encodes CDR1 MNHEY and CDR2 SMNVEV (reference sequence). Trimming cost V 3 bases and J 4 bases, with 6 bases left between them. The CDR3 extends over 12 amino acids.

CDR3 in amino acids: CASSYDQGGNQPQHF. The DNA for the CDR3 is TGTGCCAGCAGTTACGACCAGGGGGGCAATCAGCCCCAGCATTTT. The chain links TRBV6-5 to TRBJ1-5, with 7 bases aligning to TRBD1. The CDR3 consists of 15 residues. Germline values: CDR1 MNHEY, CDR2 SVGAGI. The junction had 3 bases not matched to a gene; V was cut back by 2 bases and J by 2 bases.

This clone has more than one count but fewer than ten. This rearrangement joins TRBV13 to TRBJ1-5, with D perhaps matching TRBD1 (5 bases). The V gene's germline CDR1 is PRHDT and CDR2 FYEKMQ (reference sequence). The ends were cut back, 0 bases at V and 4 bases at J, with 10 bases in the middle. The CDR3 runs 15 residues. The CDR3 DNA sequence: TGTGCCAGCAGCTTAGGTCGTAGGGGAAATCAGCCCCAGCATTTT. Protein product: CASSLGRRGNQPQHF.